This is a list of T cell receptor beta chains from one sample in a study of blood T cell repertoires in COVID-19. TCRdb's copy holds only in-frame clones and misses some; the assay was immunoSEQ multiplex PCR. The top ten clones hold around 20% of a sample with 75,000 to 95,000 clones, around 85% of them seen once. The sample taken for sequencing was peripheral blood. The receptors come from a woman in her sixties with COVID-19, enrolled during active disease. Both conserved end residues are part of each CDR3. The D gene is left open where the match is weak. Expanded clones are given a class, and other clones once, few, many or no size at all.

d_call	clone_size	j_call	v_call	cdr3_nt	cdr3_aa
TRBD1	-	TRBJ1-1	TRBV5-1	TGCGCCAGCAGCTTGGGACAGGGTACTTTCTTT	CASSLGQGTFF
-	few	TRBJ1-1	TRBV5-6	TGTGCCAGCAGCTTGGAGGGGTTCACTGAAGCTTTCTTT	CASSLEGFTEAFF
-	-	TRBJ1-5	TRBV7-3	TGTGCCAGCAGCGTCCAAGCGGGGGGTCAGCCCCAGCATTTT	CASSVQAGGQPQHF
TRBD2	-	TRBJ2-3	TRBV4-2	TGTGCCAGCAGCCAAGATTTGACTAGCGGGGGGGCGGGCACAGATACGCAGTATTTT	CASSQDLTSGGAGTDTQYF
TRBD2	-	TRBJ2-7	TRBV9	TGTGCCAGCAGCGTAAGGACTAGCCCTCACGAGCAGTACTTC	CASSVRTSPHEQYF
-	-	TRBJ1-2	TRBV9	TGTGCCAGCAGCCAAACTGTCGGACAGAGTTCGGGCTACACCTTC	CASSQTVGQSSGYTF
-	once	TRBJ1-1	TRBV6-2/TRBV6-3	TGTGCCAGCAGTACTTGGACAGTGAACACTGAAGCTTTCTTT	CASSTWTVNTEAFF
TRBD2	-	TRBJ2-1	TRBV7-9	TGTGCCAGCAGCTTACATGAGCGGGGGATATACAATGAGCAGTTCTTC	CASSLHERGIYNEQFF
-	-	TRBJ1-3	TRBV2	TGTGCCAGCAGCGGACAGCTCATCTCGGGAAACACCATATATTTT	CASSGQLISGNTIYF
TRBD1	-	TRBJ1-2	TRBV7-2	TGTGCCAGCAGTACCAGACAGGGGGGTGGCTACACCTTC	CASSTRQGGGYTF
TRBD1	once	TRBJ2-3	TRBV30	TGTGCCTGCCAGAGGGGGCCCACAGATACGCAGTATTTT	CACQRGPTDTQYF
-	-	TRBJ1-6	TRBV14	TGTGCCAGCAGCCAATTCACGGGCTCCTATAATTCACCCCTCCACTTT	CASSQFTGSYNSPLHF
TRBD1	-	TRBJ1-2	TRBV30	TGTGCCTGGACTCCCAGGACAGGGGATGGCTACACCTTC	CAWTPRTGDGYTF
-	-	TRBJ1-1	TRBV11-2	TGTGCCAGCAGCTTAGATAGGGGGGGGTTCGAAGCTTTCTTT	CASSLDRGGFEAFF
-	-	TRBJ1-6	TRBV19	TGTGCCAGTAGTATGGAAACAGGGTATAATTCACCCCTCCACTTT	CASSMETGYNSPLHF
-	once	TRBJ1-1	TRBV7-2	TGTGCCAGCAGTACCGACCCAGGGCCGGGCACTGAAGCTTTCTTT	CASSTDPGPGTEAFF
-	-	TRBJ1-3	TRBV25-1	TGTGCCACCCTAGGTATGTCGGGAAACACCATATATTTT	CATLGMSGNTIYF
-	-	TRBJ1-2	TRBV6-1	TGTGCCAGCAGTGAGCGCAGGGATTCCTATGGCTACACCTTC	CASSERRDSYGYTF
TRBD2	-	TRBJ2-1	TRBV7-9	TGTGCCAGCAGCAAAAGCGGGGGGGCTGCCAATGAGCAGTTCTTC	CASSKSGGAANEQFF
TRBD1	-	TRBJ1-6	TRBV28	TGTGCCAGCAGTTTGGGCGGCAGGGCCGGGAGCCCGCAGGGGGGACCCCTCCACTTT	CASSLGGRAGSPQGGPLHF
-	-	TRBJ1-4	TRBV2	TGTGCCAGCAGCGGGCAGGGGTCGGTACTGTTTTTT	CASSGQGSVLFF
-	-	TRBJ1-1	TRBV27	TGTGCCAGCAGTAGCTCAGAGGGAGGGTATACTGAAGCTTTCTTT	CASSSSEGGYTEAFF
TRBD1	-	TRBJ1-4	TRBV18	TGTGCCAGCTCACCACCGGGACAGGGTACTAATGAAAAACTGTTTTTT	CASSPPGQGTNEKLFF
-	few	TRBJ1-1	TRBV7-8	TGTGCCAGCAGCCTAAGGGGGGGGAGGTGGAACACTGAAGCTTTCTTT	CASSLRGGRWNTEAFF
TRBD2	once	TRBJ2-1	TRBV3-1/TRBV3-2	TGTGCCAGCAGCCAAGGACTAGCCCTATACAATGAGCAGTTCTTC	CASSQGLALYNEQFF
TRBD2	-	TRBJ2-3	TRBV7-9	TGTGCCAGCAGGGCTAGCGGGGACGCAGATACGCAGTATTTT	CASRASGDADTQYF
-	-	TRBJ2-7	TRBV18	TGTGCCAGCTCATCCTCCGGGTTGCGCTACGAGCAGTACTTC	CASSSSGLRYEQYF
-	-	TRBJ1-1	TRBV6-2/TRBV6-3	TGTGCCAGCAGTCCGTTCTCTCTGGGGCTTGGTGGCACTGAAGCTTTCTTT	CASSPFSLGLGGTEAFF
-	-	TRBJ1-2	TRBV5-1	TGCGCCAGCAGCTTGGACAGTTTCTATGGCTACACCTTC	CASSLDSFYGYTF
TRBD1	-	TRBJ1-4	TRBV4-2	TGTGCCAGCAGCCAAGGTATCCAGGGGGTTGATGAAAAACTGTTTTTT	CASSQGIQGVDEKLFF
-	once	TRBJ1-2	TRBV30	TGTGCCTGGAGTACTAGCGCGGTCTATGGCTACACCTTC	CAWSTSAVYGYTF
TRBD1	-	TRBJ2-7	TRBV6-6	TGTGCCAGCAGTAGTCCGGACAGGGGATGGGAGCAGTACTTC	CASSSPDRGWEQYF
-	-	TRBJ1-1	TRBV18	TGTGCCAGCTCACCTCGGACAGCTACCAACACTGAAGCTTTCTTT	CASSPRTATNTEAFF
-	-	TRBJ1-1	TRBV18	TGTGCCAGCTCACCAGACCCGGACTACGACCACCCCAAGGAAGCTTTCTTT	CASSPDPDYDHPKEAFF
TRBD2	-	TRBJ2-7	TRBV6-2/TRBV6-3	TGTGCCAGCAGCCAAACCGGGCGGGGGATCGGGGAGCAGTACTTC	CASSQTGRGIGEQYF
-	-	TRBJ2-1	TRBV4-3	TGCGCCAGCGGATGGGGCACGGGGCAGTTCTTC	CASGWGTGQFF
TRBD1	-	TRBJ2-7	TRBV4-3	TGCGCCAGCAGCCAGGGGACAGGGCGCTACGAGCAGTACTTC	CASSQGTGRYEQYF
TRBD2	few	TRBJ2-1	TRBV5-1	TGCGCCAGCAGCTTGGTTGCGGGGGGGCGCAATGAGCAGTTCTTC	CASSLVAGGRNEQFF
TRBD2	-	TRBJ2-5	TRBV5-5	TGTGCCAGCAGCTTCTCCGCAGCGGGGGGCGAGACCCAGTACTTC	CASSFSAAGGETQYF
-	-	TRBJ1-5	TRBV7-2	TGTGCCAGCAGCTTAGCCTACAGGGAATATCAGCCCCAGCATTTT	CASSLAYREYQPQHF
-	-	TRBJ2-5	TRBV5-1	TGCGCCAGCAGCTCCCTCTCCGGGGCCAGGGGAGAGACCCAGTACTTC	CASSSLSGARGETQYF
-	once	TRBJ2-3	TRBV1	TGCACCAGCAGCCAAGTGGCTGTGGGGGGGGTGCCGCAGTATTTT	CTSSQVAVGGVPQYF
TRBD1	once	TRBJ2-1	TRBV7-9	TGTGCCAGCAGAAATAGACAGGGGAATGAGCAGTTCTTC	CASRNRQGNEQFF
TRBD2	-	TRBJ2-5	TRBV28	TGTGCCAGCAGTTTCCCCCCAGCGGGGGGAAGGGAGACCCAGTACTTC	CASSFPPAGGRETQYF
TRBD2	-	TRBJ2-5	TRBV6-5	TGTGCCAGCAGTTACGGAGCGGGGGGGCTGGGAGAGACCCAGTACTTC	CASSYGAGGLGETQYF
-	-	TRBJ2-7	TRBV2	TGTGCCAGCAGTGAAGGATTAGGGCAGGGGCGATACGAGCAGTACTTC	CASSEGLGQGRYEQYF
TRBD2	-	TRBJ2-2	TRBV4-2	TGTGCCAGCAGCCAAGTCTCGGGAGGCACCGGGGAGCTGTTTTTT	CASSQVSGGTGELFF
TRBD1	-	TRBJ2-1	TRBV3-1/TRBV3-2	TGTGCCAGCAGCCAAGATTTTGCGGGACAGGGCGTTTTGAATGAGCAGTTCTTC	CASSQDFAGQGVLNEQFF
-	once	TRBJ1-5	TRBV19	TGTGCCAGTAGTATGGTCAGGGGTTCGAATCAGCCCCAGCATTTT	CASSMVRGSNQPQHF
-	-	TRBJ1-5	TRBV6-2/TRBV6-3	TGTGCCAGCAGCCGGACATTGAGTACCCAGCATTTT	CASSRTLSTQHF
-	-	TRBJ1-3	TRBV5-1	TGCGCCAGCGGGCGGGGGACGGAGGGCTCTGGAAACACCATATATTTT	CASGRGTEGSGNTIYF
-	-	TRBJ1-2	TRBV28	TGTGCCAGCAGTCCGGGGTATGGCTACACCTTC	CASSPGYGYTF
TRBD1	-	TRBJ1-4	TRBV7-2	TGTGCCAGCAGCCCCCGACAGGGGGATGAAAAACTGTTTTTT	CASSPRQGDEKLFF
-	-	TRBJ1-1	TRBV5-4	TGTGCCAGCAGCTTTGGCATGAACACTGAAGCTTTCTTT	CASSFGMNTEAFF
-	-	TRBJ2-1	TRBV4-3	TGCGCCAGCAGCCTGCGACTAGTTGATTTGAATGAGCAGTTCTTC	CASSLRLVDLNEQFF